This TCR beta chain was documented in a study of radiation and T cells in renal cell carcinoma. Time point in this sample: blood 4 weeks post-SBRT, at nephrectomy. Noted treatment: 15 Gy SBRT to primary tumor, nephrectomy 4 weeks later. Some clones are missing from TCRdb's copy, which holds only in-frame ones; the method was immunoSEQ multiplex PCR. The data contain roughly 100,000 clones, roughly 84% of them singletons. The germline V and J ends were trimmed by 2 bases and 5 bases, with 13 bases remaining between them. The CDR3 length is 14 residues. Per germline, CDR1 MNHEY and CDR2 SVGAGI. Remarks on this clone: Its antigen is not known.

Study-level findings and limits: In blood, top tumor clones expanded by 2 weeks, shrinking by 4.

The material was blood, obtained from a patient whose treatment included radiotherapy and nephrectomy. This rearrangement joins TRBV6-5 to TRBJ2-7; maybe TRBD2 (5 bases). The origin of this receptor is a man in his fifties or sixties with renal cell carcinoma. DNA of the CDR3: TGTGCCAGCAGTTACCGGGGTTCTCTCGACGAGCAGTACTTC. Translated: CASSYRGSLDEQYF.